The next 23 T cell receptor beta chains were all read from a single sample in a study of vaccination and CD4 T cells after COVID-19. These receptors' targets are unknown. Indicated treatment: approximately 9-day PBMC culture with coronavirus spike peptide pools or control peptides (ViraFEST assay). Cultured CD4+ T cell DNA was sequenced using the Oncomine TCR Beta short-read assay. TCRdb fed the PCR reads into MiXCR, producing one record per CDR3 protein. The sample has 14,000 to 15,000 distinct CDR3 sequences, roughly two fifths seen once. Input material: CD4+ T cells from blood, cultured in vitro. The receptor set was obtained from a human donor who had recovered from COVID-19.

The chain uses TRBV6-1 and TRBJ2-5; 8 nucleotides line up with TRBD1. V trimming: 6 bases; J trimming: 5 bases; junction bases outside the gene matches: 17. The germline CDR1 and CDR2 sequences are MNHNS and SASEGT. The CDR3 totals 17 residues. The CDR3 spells CASSETKAGGLGETQYF. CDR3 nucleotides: TGTGCCAGCAGCGAAACCAAGGCAGGGGGCCTCGGGGAGACCCAGTACTTC.

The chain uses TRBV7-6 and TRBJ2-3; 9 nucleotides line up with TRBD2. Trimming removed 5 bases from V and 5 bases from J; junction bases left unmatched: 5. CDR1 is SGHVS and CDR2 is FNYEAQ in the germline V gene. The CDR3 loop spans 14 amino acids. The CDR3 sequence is CASSPVSGRDTQYF. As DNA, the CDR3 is TGTGCCAGCAGCCCCGTTAGCGGGAGAGATACGCAGTATTTT.

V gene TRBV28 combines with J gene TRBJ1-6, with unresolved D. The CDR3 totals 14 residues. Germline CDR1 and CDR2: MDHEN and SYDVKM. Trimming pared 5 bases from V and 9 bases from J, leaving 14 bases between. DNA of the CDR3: TGTGCCAGCAGTCAGACCCGACGGACTTCACCCCTCCACTTT. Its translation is CASSQTRRTSPLHF.

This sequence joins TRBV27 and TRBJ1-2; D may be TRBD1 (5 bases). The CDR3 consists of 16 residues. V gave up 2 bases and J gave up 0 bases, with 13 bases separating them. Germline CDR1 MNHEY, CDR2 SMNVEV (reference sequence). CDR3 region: CASSLVGQSANYGYTF. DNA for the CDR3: TGTGCCAGCAGTTTAGTGGGGCAGAGCGCTAACTATGGCTACACCTTC.

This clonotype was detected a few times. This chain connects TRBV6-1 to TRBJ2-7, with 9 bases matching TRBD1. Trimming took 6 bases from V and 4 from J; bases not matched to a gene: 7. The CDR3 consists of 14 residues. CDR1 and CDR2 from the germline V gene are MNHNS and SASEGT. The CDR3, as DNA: TGTGCCAGCAGATCCCGGGACAGGGCTTACGAGCAGTACTTC. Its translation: CASRSRDRAYEQYF.

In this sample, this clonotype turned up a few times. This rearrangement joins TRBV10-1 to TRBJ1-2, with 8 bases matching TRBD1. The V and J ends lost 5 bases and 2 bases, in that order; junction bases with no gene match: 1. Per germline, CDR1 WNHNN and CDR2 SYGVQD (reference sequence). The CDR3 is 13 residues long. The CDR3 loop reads CASSRQGNYGYTF. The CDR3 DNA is TGCGCCAGCAGTCGACAGGGGAACTATGGCTACACCTTC.

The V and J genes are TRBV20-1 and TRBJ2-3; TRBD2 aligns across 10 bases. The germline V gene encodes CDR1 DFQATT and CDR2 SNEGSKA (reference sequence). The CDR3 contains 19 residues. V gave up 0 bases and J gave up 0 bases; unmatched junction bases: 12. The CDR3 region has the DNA TGCAGTGCTAGAGATTTCTTAAGCGGGAGGGGGTTAAGCACAGATACGCAGTATTTT. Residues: CSARDFLSGRGLSTDTQYF.

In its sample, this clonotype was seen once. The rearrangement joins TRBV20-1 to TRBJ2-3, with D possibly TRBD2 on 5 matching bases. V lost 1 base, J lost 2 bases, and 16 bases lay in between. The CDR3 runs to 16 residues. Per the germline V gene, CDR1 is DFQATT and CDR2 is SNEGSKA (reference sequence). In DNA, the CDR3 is TGCAGTGCTAGAGTTCCGGGGTCCTTCGCCACAGATACGCAGTATTTT. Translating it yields CSARVPGSFATDTQYF.

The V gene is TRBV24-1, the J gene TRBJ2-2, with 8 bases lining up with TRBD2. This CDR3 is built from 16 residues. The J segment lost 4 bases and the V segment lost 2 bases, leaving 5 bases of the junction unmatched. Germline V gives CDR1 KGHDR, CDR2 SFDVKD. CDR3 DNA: TGTGCCACCAGTGATTACAGCGGGAGTAGCACCGGGGAGCTGTTTTTT. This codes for CATSDYSGSSTGELFF.

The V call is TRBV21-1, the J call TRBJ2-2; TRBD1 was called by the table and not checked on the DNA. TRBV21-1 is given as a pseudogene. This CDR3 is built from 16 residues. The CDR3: CASSTRDRVKGGELFF. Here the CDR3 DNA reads TGTGCCAGCAGCACCCGGGACAGGGTAAAAGGCGGGGAGCTGTTTTTT.

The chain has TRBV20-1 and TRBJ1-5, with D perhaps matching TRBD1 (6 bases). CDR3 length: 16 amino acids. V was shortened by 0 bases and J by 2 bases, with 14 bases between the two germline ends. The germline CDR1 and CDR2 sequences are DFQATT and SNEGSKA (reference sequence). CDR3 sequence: CSARDSTGKGNQPQHF. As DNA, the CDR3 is TGCAGTGCTAGAGACTCAACAGGGAAGGGCAATCAGCCCCAGCATTTT.

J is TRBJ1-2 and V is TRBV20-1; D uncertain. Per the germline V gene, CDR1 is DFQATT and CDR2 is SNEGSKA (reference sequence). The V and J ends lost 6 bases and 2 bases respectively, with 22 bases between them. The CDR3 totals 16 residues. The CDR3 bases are TGCAGTGCAAAAACATCCAAGAGGGCTGGAAACTATGGCTACACCTTC. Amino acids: CSAKTSKRAGNYGYTF.

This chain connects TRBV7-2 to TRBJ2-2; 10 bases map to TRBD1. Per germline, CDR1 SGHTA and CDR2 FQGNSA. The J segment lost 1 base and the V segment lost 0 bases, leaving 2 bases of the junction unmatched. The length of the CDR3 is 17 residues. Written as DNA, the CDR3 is TGTGCCAGCAGCTTAGCGGGACAGGGGAGGAACACCGGGGAGCTGTTTTTT. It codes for CASSLAGQGRNTGELFF.

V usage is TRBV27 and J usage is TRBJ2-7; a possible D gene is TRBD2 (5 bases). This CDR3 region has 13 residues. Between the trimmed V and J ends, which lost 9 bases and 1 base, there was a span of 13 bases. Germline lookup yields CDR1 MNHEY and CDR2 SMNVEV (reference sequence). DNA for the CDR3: TGTGCCAGGATTAAGACTATTTCCTACGAGCAGTACTTC. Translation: CARIKTISYEQYF.

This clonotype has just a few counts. DNA for the CDR3: TGTGCCAGCAGCCTCGGACTAGCGGCCGTAGGGGAGCTGTTTTTT. The encoded protein is CASSLGLAAVGELFF. The rearrangement uses TRBV7-9 and TRBJ2-2, with 10 nucleotides matching TRBD2. The CDR3 contains 15 residues. V trimming: 5 bases; J trimming: 8 bases; junction bases outside the gene matches: 8. Per germline, CDR1 SEHNR and CDR2 FQNEAQ (reference sequence).

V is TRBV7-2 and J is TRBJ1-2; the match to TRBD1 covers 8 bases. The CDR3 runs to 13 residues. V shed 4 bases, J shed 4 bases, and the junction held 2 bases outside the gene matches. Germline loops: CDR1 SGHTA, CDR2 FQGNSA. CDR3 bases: TGTGCCAGCAGCTCAACAGGGGGCTATGGCTACACCTTC. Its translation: CASSSTGGYGYTF.

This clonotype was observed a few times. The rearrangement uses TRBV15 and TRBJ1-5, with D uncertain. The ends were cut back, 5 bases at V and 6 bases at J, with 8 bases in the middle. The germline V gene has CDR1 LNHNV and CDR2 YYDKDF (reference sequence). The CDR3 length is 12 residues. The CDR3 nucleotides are TGTGCCACCAGCCGGGGTTTTCAGCCCCAGCATTTT. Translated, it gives CATSRGFQPQHF. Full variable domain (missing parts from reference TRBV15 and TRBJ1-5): DAMVIQNPRYQVTQFGKPVTLSCSQTLNHNVMYWYQQKSSQAPKLLFHYYDKDFNNEADTPDNFQSRRPNTSFCFLDIRSPGLGDTAMYLCATSRGFQPQHFGDGTRLSIL.

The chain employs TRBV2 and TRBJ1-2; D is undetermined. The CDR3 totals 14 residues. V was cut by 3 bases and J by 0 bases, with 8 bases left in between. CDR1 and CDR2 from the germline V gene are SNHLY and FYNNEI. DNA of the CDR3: TGTGCCAGCAGTGACGGAACAGCTAACTATGGCTACACCTTC. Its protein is CASSDGTANYGYTF.

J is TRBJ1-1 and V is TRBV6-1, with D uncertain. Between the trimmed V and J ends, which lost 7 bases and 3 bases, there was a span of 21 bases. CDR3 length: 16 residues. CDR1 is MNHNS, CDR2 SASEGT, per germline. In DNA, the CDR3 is TGTGCCAGCACCCACGGCCTTGCCCGGAGGGACACTGAAGCTTTCTTT. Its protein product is CASTHGLARRDTEAFF.

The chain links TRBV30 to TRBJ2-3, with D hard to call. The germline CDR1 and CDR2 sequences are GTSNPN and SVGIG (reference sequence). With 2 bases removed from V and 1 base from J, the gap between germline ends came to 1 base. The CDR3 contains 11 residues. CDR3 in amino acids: CAWSRTDTQYF. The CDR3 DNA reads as TGTGCCTGGAGTCGCACAGATACGCAGTATTTT.

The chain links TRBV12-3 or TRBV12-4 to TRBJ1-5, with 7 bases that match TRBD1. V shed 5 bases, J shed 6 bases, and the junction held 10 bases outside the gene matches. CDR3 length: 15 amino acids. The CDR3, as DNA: TGTGCCAGCAGTCGGGACAGAGGGCTAGGTCAGCCCCAGCATTTT. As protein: CASSRDRGLGQPQHF.

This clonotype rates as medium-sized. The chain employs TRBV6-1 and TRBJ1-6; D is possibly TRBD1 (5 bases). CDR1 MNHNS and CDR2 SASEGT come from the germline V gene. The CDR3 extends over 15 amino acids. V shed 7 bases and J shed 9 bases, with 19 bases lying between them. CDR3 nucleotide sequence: TGTGCCAGCATATCTCGGGGGGGAATTGGTTCACCCCTCCACTTT. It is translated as CASISRGGIGSPLHF.

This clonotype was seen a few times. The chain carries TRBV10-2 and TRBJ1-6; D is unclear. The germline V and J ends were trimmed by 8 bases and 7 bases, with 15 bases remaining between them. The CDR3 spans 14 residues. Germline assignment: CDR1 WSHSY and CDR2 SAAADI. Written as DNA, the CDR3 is TGCGCCAGCCTCGCCCTGGCGGCGAATTCACCCCTCCACTTT. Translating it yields CASLALAANSPLHF.